This entry concerns a single T cell receptor beta chain. Germline V gene data show CDR1 as SGHVS and CDR2 as FNYEAQ. Trimming cost V 4 bases and J 0 bases, with 8 bases left between them. This CDR3 contains 14 residues. The data were taken from a study of cytomegalovirus exposure and HLA in healthy donors. The PCR used 60 Vbeta and 13 Jbeta primers. Sequencing was performed with immunoSEQ multiplex PCR; in TCRdb, only in-frame clones are kept and a portion is missing. The data show roughly 150,000 clones, with about 72% seen just once and less than 2.5% held by the top ten. This chain links TRBV7-6 with TRBJ2-3, with a weak D call TRBD1 (6 bases). Sequenced material: PBMCs. This clonotype was sampled from a man in his fifties in good health and CMV-seropositive. In DNA, the CDR3 is TGTGCCAGCAGCTCGCAGGGGAGCACAGATACGCAGTATTTT. Translation: CASSSQGSTDTQYF.